This T cell receptor (beta chain) was captured in a study of blood T cell repertoires in COVID-19. This clone was observed a single time. Germline loops: CDR1 SQVTM, CDR2 ANQGSEA. The CDR3 consists of 13 residues. V lost 4 bases and J lost 5; bases outside the gene matches: 3. TCRdb keeps only in-frame clones here, not all; method: immunoSEQ multiplex PCR. The repertoire has over 600,000 clones, about 87% of them found once; the top ten carry approximately 0.25%. The sample comprised peripheral blood. The TCR sequence derives from a woman between 18 and 29 years old with acute or convalescent COVID-19. The rearrangement uses TRBV29-1 and TRBJ2-2, with TRBD1 identical over 8 bases. The CDR3 loop reads CSVGTGRTGELFF. The CDR3, as DNA: TGCAGCGTTGGGACAGGGCGGACCGGGGAGCTGTTTTTT.